Following are 2 T cell receptor beta chains from one sample sequenced in a study of glioma-infiltrating T cells after dendritic cell vaccination. Repertoires were generated with immunoSEQ multiplex PCR, while TCRdb's copy carries only in-frame clones and drops some. The data show around 96,000 clones, 79% seen once. The sequencing used blood, collected before dendritic cell vaccination. These TCRs come from a human donor with glioblastoma.

V gene TRBV5-1 combines with J gene TRBJ2-7; tentatively, D is TRBD2 (6 bases). Germline V gene lookup returns CDR1 SGHRS and CDR2 YFSETQ. This CDR3 is built from 13 residues. The germline V and J ends were trimmed by 0 bases and 6 bases, with 10 bases remaining between them. The chain's CDR3 is CASSLAGRSEQYF. The CDR3 coding sequence is TGCGCCAGCAGCTTGGCAGGGAGGAGCGAGCAGTACTTC.

The rearrangement links TRBV5-4 to TRBJ1-4; 7 bases line up with TRBD1. Germline assignment: CDR1 SGHNT and CDR2 YYREEE (reference sequence). CDR3 length equals 15 residues. V lost 1 base to trimming and J lost 8 bases; unmatched junction nucleotides: 8. The CDR3 reads CASSLMGTEVEKLFF. In DNA, the CDR3 is TGTGCCAGCAGCTTGATGGGGACAGAGGTCGAAAAACTGTTTTTT. The entire variable domain, with the rest obtained from reference TRBV5-4 and TRBJ1-4, is as follows: ETGVTQSPTHLIKTRGQQVTLRCSSQSGHNTVSWYQQALGQGPQFIFQYYREEENGRGNFPPRFSGLQFPNYSSELNVNALELDDSALYLCASSLMGTEVEKLFFGSGTQLSVL.